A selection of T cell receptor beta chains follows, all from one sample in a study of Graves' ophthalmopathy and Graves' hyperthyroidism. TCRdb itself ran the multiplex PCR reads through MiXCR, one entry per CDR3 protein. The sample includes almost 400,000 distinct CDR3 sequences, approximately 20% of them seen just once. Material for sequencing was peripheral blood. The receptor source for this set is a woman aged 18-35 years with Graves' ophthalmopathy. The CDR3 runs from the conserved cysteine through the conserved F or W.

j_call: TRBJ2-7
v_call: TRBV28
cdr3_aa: CASSLTQVATYEQYF

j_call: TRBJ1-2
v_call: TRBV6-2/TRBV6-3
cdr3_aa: CASTTGNYGYTF

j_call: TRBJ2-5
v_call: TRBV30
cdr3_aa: CACYGQSQETQYF

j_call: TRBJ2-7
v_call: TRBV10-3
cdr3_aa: CAISETGLLTYEQYF

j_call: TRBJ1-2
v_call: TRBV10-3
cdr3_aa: CAIRQGTGNYGYTF

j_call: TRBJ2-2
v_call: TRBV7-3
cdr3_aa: CASSLTGASGAFANTGELFF

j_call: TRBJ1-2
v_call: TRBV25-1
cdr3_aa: CASSEYPRNYGYTF

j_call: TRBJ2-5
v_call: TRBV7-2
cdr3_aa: CASSLFWTSIQETQYF

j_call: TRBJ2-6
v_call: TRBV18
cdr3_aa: CASSADRNVLTF

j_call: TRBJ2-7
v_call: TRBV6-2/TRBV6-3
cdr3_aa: CASSYSDGSGRDEQYF

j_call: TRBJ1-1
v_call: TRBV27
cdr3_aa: CASSSVYRGVENTEAFF

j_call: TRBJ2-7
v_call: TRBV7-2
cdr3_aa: CASSSPNYEQYF

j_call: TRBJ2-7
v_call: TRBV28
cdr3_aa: CASSFSGTGGVGQYF

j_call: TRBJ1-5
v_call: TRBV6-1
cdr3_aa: CASSVDSPGLNQPQHF

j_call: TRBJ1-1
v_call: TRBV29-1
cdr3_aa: CSGIGQWGNTEAFF

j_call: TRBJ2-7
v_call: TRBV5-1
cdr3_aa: CASTPLAGYDEQYF

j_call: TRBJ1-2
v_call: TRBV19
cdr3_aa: CASSIPFGDYGYTF

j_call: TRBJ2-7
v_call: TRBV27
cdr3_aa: CASTDSDRGPYEQYF

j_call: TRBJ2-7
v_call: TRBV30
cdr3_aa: CAWNGDTYEQYF

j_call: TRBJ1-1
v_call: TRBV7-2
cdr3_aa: CASSLEGGAEAFF

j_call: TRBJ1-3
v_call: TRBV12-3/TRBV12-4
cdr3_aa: CASTPGQGLGNTIYF

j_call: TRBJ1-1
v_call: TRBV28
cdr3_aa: CASSLHRVNTEAFF

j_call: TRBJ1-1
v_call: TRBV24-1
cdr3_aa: CATSDSRGTEAFF

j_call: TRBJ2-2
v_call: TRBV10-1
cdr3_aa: CASSGQSNTGELFF

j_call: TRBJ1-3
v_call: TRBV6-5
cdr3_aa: CASSYGFGGGNTIYF

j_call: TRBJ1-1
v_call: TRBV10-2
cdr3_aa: CASSESLNTEAFF

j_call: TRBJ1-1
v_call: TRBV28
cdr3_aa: CASSLGQGPNTEAFF

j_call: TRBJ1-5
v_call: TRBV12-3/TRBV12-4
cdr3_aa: CASSQDNLGHQPQHF

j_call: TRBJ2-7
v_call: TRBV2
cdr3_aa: CASRYRDIRFGSYEQYF

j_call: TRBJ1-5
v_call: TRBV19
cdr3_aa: CASSPQGSQPQHF

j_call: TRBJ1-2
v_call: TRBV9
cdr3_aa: CASSAELKGYGYTF

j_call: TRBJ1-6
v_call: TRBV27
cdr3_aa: CASSHTGFYNSPLHF

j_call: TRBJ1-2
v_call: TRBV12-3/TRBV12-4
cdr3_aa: CASSSSGQPSYTF

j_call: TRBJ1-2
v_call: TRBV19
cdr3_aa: CASLDRHYGYTF

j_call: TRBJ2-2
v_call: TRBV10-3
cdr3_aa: CAISEGAGTGELFF

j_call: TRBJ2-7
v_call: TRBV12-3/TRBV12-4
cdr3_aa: CASSLRTNRRSEQYF

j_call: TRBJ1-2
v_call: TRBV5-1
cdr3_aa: CASSLSGTYYYGYTF

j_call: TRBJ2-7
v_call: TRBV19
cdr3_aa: CASSIEAPRGGIKQYF

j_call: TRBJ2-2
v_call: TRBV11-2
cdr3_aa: CASSFPAGQGAVGELFF

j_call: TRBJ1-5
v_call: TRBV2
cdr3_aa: CASSDRVRQPQHF

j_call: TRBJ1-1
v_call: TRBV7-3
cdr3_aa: CAGSLSGNTEAFF

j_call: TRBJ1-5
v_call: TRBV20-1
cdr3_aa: CSARWQGGDQPQHF

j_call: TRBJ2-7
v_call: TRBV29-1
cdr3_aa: CSVEGGRVGYEQYF

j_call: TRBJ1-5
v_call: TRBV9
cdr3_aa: CASSGGDFLSNQPQHF

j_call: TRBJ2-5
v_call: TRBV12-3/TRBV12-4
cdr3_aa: CASSLETGGPETQYF

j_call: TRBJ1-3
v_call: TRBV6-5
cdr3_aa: CASSSLLIGRNTIYF

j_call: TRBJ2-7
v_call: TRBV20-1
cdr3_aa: CSAEGHAPALWEQYF

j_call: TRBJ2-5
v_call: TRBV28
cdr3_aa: CASSSGGGVSWGF

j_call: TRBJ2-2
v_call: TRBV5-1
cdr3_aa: CASSLLVAGGITGELFF

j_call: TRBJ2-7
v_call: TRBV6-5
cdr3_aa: CASSYSLAGLRDEQYF

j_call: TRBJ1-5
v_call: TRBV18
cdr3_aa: CASSEGARGRFDQPQHF

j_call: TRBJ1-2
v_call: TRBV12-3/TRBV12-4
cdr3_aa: CASSLRAPYGYTF

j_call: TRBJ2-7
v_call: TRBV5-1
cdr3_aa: CASRDGYEQYF

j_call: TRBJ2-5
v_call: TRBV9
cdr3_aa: CASSPRFFPETQYF

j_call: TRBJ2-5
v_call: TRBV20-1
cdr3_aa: CSAWNRPKETQYF

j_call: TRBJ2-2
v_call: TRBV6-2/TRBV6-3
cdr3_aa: CASSPAGGRTGELFF

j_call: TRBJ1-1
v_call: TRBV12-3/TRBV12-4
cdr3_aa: CASTKLGGVGAFF